The 13 T cell receptor beta chains given below trace back to one sample, sequenced in a study of long-term antiretroviral therapy in people with HIV. The authors ran the immunoSEQ assay, v3.0, at survey level. Clones were sequenced by immunoSEQ multiplex PCR, and TCRdb holds only the in-frame ones, with some missing. The table has 20,000 to 25,000 clones, 65% to 85% seen once. Source: unsorted PBMCs, taken about 4.3 years after starting antiretroviral therapy. These receptors were collected from a man younger than 40 with HIV.

V gene TRBV10-3 combines with J gene TRBJ1-5, with D tentatively TRBD1 (6 bases). The CDR3 loop spans 21 amino acids. V was clipped by 0 bases and J by 0 bases, with 24 bases between them. Germline CDR1 reads ENHRY; CDR2 reads SYGVKD. The CDR3 loop reads CAISESISDRSTHYSNQPQHF. The CDR3 DNA sequence: TGTGCCATCAGTGAGTCGATTTCCGACAGGAGTACCCACTATAGCAATCAGCCCCAGCATTTT.

This clone was seen only a few times. J is TRBJ2-7 and V is TRBV7-8, with 12 bases that match TRBD1. This CDR3 region has 14 residues. Germline lookup yields CDR1 SGHVS and CDR2 FQNEAQ. V gave up 5 bases and J gave up 6 bases; unmatched junction bases: 5. DNA of the CDR3: TGTGCCAGCAGCAAGGGACAGGGGGCATCCGAGCAGTACTTC. Amino acids: CASSKGQGASEQYF. Full variable domain (rest looked up from reference TRBV7-8 and TRBJ2-7): GAGVSQSPRYKVAKRGQDVALRCDPISGHVSLFWYQQALGQGPEFLTYFQNEAQLDKSGLPSDRFFAERPEGSVSTLKIQRTQQEDSAVYLCASSKGQGASEQYFGPGTRLTVT.

This sequence joins TRBV6-4 and TRBJ2-1; the D gene is possibly TRBD2 (5 bases). Germline V lookup: CDR1 MRHNA, CDR2 SNTAGT. V was cut by 4 bases and J by 9 bases, with 19 bases left in between. CDR3 size: 15 residues. The CDR3 spells CASSVGGARSSEQFF. The CDR3 bases are TGTGCCAGCAGTGTAGGAGGAGCGCGGAGTAGTGAGCAGTTCTTC.

This clone was observed a handful of times. This sequence joins TRBV30 and TRBJ2-1, with TRBD2 matching over 10 bases. Germline trimming cut 2 bases from V and 4 bases from J; bases unmatched to any gene: 5. The CDR3 is 15 residues long. Germline CDR1 GTSNPN, CDR2 SVGIG (reference sequence). CDR3 residues: CAWSYLAGAYNEQFF. CDR3 nucleotides: TGTGCCTGGAGTTACCTAGCGGGAGCGTACAATGAGCAGTTCTTC.

The chain uses TRBV5-4 and TRBJ2-7; 7 bases align to TRBD2. CDR1 and CDR2 (germline): SGHNT, YYREEE (reference sequence). Trimming at V came to 4 bases and at J to 2 bases, leaving 9 bases not matched to a gene. The CDR3 extends over 15 amino acids. CDR3 amino acids: CASSPGGGRPYEQYF. CDR3 nucleotide sequence: TGTGCCAGCAGCCCCGGCGGCGGGAGACCCTACGAGCAGTACTTC.

The J gene is TRBJ2-3, the V gene TRBV28; maybe TRBD2 (6 bases). Germline assignment: CDR1 MDHEN and CDR2 SYDVKM. The CDR3 length is 16 residues. Trimming took 5 bases from V and 0 from J, leaving 15 bases between them. CDR3 nucleotides: TGTGCCAGCAGTCCCCCGGAGGGGAGGAGCACAGATACGCAGTATTTT. It is translated as CASSPPEGRSTDTQYF.

The rearrangement uses TRBV6-6 and TRBJ2-2, with D uncertain. Between the trimmed V and J ends, which lost 7 bases and 5 bases, there was a span of 14 bases. The CDR3 has 14 residues. CDR1 is MNHNY and CDR2 is SVGAGI in the germline V gene (reference sequence). This chain's CDR3 is CASMSSAETGELFF. Written as DNA, the CDR3 is TGTGCCAGCATGAGTTCTGCGGAGACCGGGGAGCTGTTTTTT.

DNA for the CDR3: TGTGCCAGCAGTTTCGGGACAGCTTACTATGGCTACACCTTC. This translates into CASSFGTAYYGYTF. This chain uses TRBV28 with TRBJ1-2, with 7 bases matching TRBD1. Germline trimming cut 3 bases from V and 3 bases from J; bases unmatched to any gene: 4. The CDR3 contains 14 residues. In germline, CDR1 is MDHEN, CDR2 SYDVKM.

The chain uses TRBV18 and TRBJ2-7, with 7 nucleotides matching TRBD1. The CDR3 length is 13 residues. Germline CDR1 and CDR2: KGHSH and LQKENI. V lost 3 bases, J lost 2 bases, and 1 base stayed unmatched. The CDR3 DNA reads as TGTGCCAGCTCACCGGGACAGACCTACGAGCAGTACTTC. The encoded protein is CASSPGQTYEQYF.

This sequence joins TRBV10-1 and TRBJ2-2, with 7 nucleotides matching TRBD1. Germline CDR1 and CDR2: WNHNN and SYGVQD (reference sequence). The ends lost 2 bases at V and 5 bases at J; junction bases unmatched: 5. The length of the CDR3 is 15 residues. The CDR3 loop reads CASSESYRGTGELFF. The CDR3 DNA reads as TGCGCCAGCAGTGAGAGCTACAGGGGAACCGGGGAGCTGTTTTTT.

This clone was observed a handful of times. This chain joins TRBV19 and TRBJ1-2; D is perhaps TRBD1 (6 bases). This CDR3 has 14 residues. Germline CDR1 and CDR2: LNHDA and SQIVND (reference sequence). V was pared by 7 bases and J by 2 bases, with 14 bases between. CDR3 protein: CASTPGGPNYGYTF. The CDR3 nucleotides read TGTGCCAGTACCCCGGGGGGGCCCAACTATGGCTACACCTTC.

The gene calls are TRBV27 and TRBJ2-7; D not resolved. This CDR3 contains 14 residues. CDR1 is MNHEY and CDR2 is SMNVEV in the germline V gene (reference sequence). Trimming took 2 bases from V and 2 from J, leaving 10 bases between them. The CDR3 region is CASSLVGSPYEQYF. CDR3 DNA sequence: TGTGCCAGCAGTTTAGTAGGTAGTCCCTACGAGCAGTACTTC.

The chain uses TRBV6-4 and TRBJ2-3; 9 bases align to TRBD2. The CDR3 consists of 16 residues. Unmatched junction bases numbered 8, after V lost 5 bases and J lost 2 bases. Germline CDR1 is MRHNA and CDR2 is SNTAGT. The CDR3 protein is CASSKQTSGPTDTQYF. The CDR3 coding sequence is TGTGCCAGCAGTAAACAGACTAGCGGACCCACAGATACGCAGTATTTT.